The text below deals with one T cell receptor beta chain. Antigen: not known. The CDR3 sequence is 13 residues long. CDR1 is MNHEY and CDR2 is SVGAGI in the germline V gene. Trimming shortened V by 7 bases and J by 3 bases, and 10 bases separated the two germline ends. The data were taken from a study of read filtering for tumor transcriptome and immune sequencing. Study at large: Under ten patients were R-ISS I, 16 were R-ISS II, six or seven were R-ISS III. Transcriptome libraries were built from DNase-treated RNA.

This library used about 360 ng RNA and molecular barcoded adaptors spanning alpha/delta and beta/gamma chains. TCRdb re-called the reads through MiXCR, storing one row per CDR3 protein. The data show 85,000 to 100,000 distinct CDR3 sequences, around a fifth seen once. Overall study results and limits: This fraction held mixed bone marrow immune cells after CD138-negative sorting. Single-read clonotypes: approximately 87% of IR-seq clonotypes (around 3.5% of reads), 74.6% of RNA-seq clonotypes (approximately 45% of reads).

This clonotype was sampled from a donor aged 40 or over with multiple myeloma. Sequencing was done on a sample of a population of CD138-negative cells sorted from bone marrow. This chain joins TRBV6-5 and TRBJ2-4; D is perhaps TRBD2 (5 bases). The chain's CDR3 is CASNEGGKNIQYF. The CDR3, as DNA: TGTGCCAGCAATGAGGGTGGCAAAAACATTCAGTACTTC.